The 15 T cell receptor beta chains presented below share a single source sample, sequenced in a study of blood T cell repertoires in COVID-19. Sequencing used immunoSEQ multiplex PCR; TCRdb keeps in-frame clones, though not all of them. The sample holds fewer than 250,000 clones, just under 90% seen once. The sample taken for sequencing was PBMCs or T cells enriched from blood (not recorded which). The receptors here all came from a man aged 50 or older who had been exposed to COVID-19.

The CDR3 sequence is CASSELLGGSVEDTEAFF. The CDR3, as DNA: TGCGCCAGCAGTGAGCTCCTGGGGGGTAGTGTAGAGGACACTGAAGCTTTCTTT. The V gene is TRBV10-2, the J gene TRBJ1-1; D is perhaps TRBD1 (5 bases). There are 18 residues in the CDR3. Trimming shortened V by 2 bases and J by 3 bases, and 22 bases separated the two germline ends. Germline CDR1 is WSHSY and CDR2 is SAAADI.

This clone was observed a handful of times. The chain carries TRBV3-1 (or the pseudogene TRBV3-2) and TRBJ2-1; D may be TRBD1 (5 bases). The length of the CDR3 is 13 residues. Germline V gene data show CDR1 as LGHDT and CDR2 as YNNKEL (reference sequence). Deletions cut 0 bases from V and 10 bases from J, with 10 bases between. The CDR3 DNA reads TGTGCCAGCAGCCAAGATCCCCGACAGGAGCAGTTCTTC. Protein: CASSQDPRQEQFF.

The chain employs TRBV6-5 and TRBJ1-1, with D maybe TRBD1 (6 bases). CDR1 is MNHEY, CDR2 SVGAGI, per germline. The V end lost 2 bases, the J end lost 1 base, and 11 bases lay between the germline ends. The length of the CDR3 is 15 residues. The chain's CDR3 is CASSYGLGANTEAFF. The CDR3 bases are TGTGCCAGCAGTTACGGTCTGGGGGCGAACACTGAAGCTTTCTTT.

Only one count was recorded for this clone. The gene calls are TRBV6-5 and TRBJ2-4; unclear D gene. CDR1 and CDR2 from the germline V gene are MNHEY and SVGAGI. Deletions cut 5 bases from V and 2 bases from J, with 13 bases between. The CDR3 spans 15 residues. As DNA, the CDR3 is TGTGCCAGCAGTCCAGGCCCCCCGACCAAAAACATTCAGTACTTC. The encoded protein is CASSPGPPTKNIQYF.

The chain combines TRBV14 with TRBJ1-1; 8 nucleotides agree with TRBD1. This CDR3 has 16 amino acids. Trimming cost V 2 bases and J 4 bases; bases outside gene matches: 9. In germline, CDR1 is SGHDN, CDR2 FVKESK. The CDR3 region is CASSQPYWTGSTEAFF. The CDR3 bases are TGTGCCAGCAGCCAACCATATTGGACAGGGAGCACTGAAGCTTTCTTT.

The rearrangement uses TRBV5-4 and TRBJ2-2, with a tentative D call TRBD2 (5 bases). Germline values: CDR1 SGHNT, CDR2 YYREEE (reference sequence). This CDR3 has 14 amino acids. Deletions cut 1 base from V and 6 bases from J, with 10 bases between. The CDR3 nucleotides are TGTGCCAGCAGCTTGCCTAGCTATCCCGGGGAGCTGTTTTTT. Protein product: CASSLPSYPGELFF. Full variable domain (rest looked up from reference TRBV5-4 and TRBJ2-2): ETGVTQSPTHLIKTRGQQVTLRCSSQSGHNTVSWYQQALGQGPQFIFQYYREEENGRGNFPPRFSGLQFPNYSSELNVNALELDDSALYLCASSLPSYPGELFFGEGSRLTVL.

The chain links TRBV11-1 to TRBJ2-1; D is unresolved. The CDR3 runs 15 residues. V dropped 3 bases and J dropped 2 bases, with 11 bases sitting between them. CDR1 and CDR2 (germline): SGHAT, FQDESV (reference sequence). The CDR3 protein is CASSFGGVPYNEQFF. In DNA, the CDR3 is TGTGCCAGCAGCTTCGGCGGAGTCCCCTACAATGAGCAGTTCTTC.

The chain employs TRBV4-2 and TRBJ1-1; 7 bases line up with TRBD1. The germline V gene has CDR1 LGHNA and CDR2 YNFKEQ. This CDR3 comprises 14 residues. V was pared by 6 bases and J by 3 bases, with 7 bases of the junction left unmatched. DNA of the CDR3: TGTGCCAGCAGTCTACAGGGGTTTGACACTGAAGCTTTCTTT. The encoded protein is CASSLQGFDTEAFF.

A remark on this clone: The same CDR3 arises from other DNA sequences in this sample as well. This chain connects TRBV12-3 or TRBV12-4 to TRBJ1-1; a possible D gene is TRBD1 (5 bases). Trimming shortened V by 0 bases and J by 5 bases, and 7 bases separated the two germline ends. The CDR3 spans 13 residues. This chain's CDR3 is CASSLAGGTEAFF. CDR3 DNA sequence: TGTGCCAGCAGTTTAGCCGGGGGGACTGAAGCTTTCTTT.

This clone showed up just once. The chain links TRBV15 to TRBJ1-2; tentative D call: TRBD1 (5 bases). This CDR3 has 14 amino acids. Germline V gene lookup returns CDR1 LNHNV and CDR2 YYDKDF (reference sequence). V lost 6 bases and J 4 bases, leaving 15 bases between the germline ends. CDR3: CATSLHRQSYGYTF. CDR3 DNA sequence: TGTGCCACCAGTTTACATCGACAGTCCTATGGCTACACCTTC.

The V gene is TRBV27, the J gene TRBJ2-3, with 12 bases lining up with TRBD2. The CDR3 length is 18 residues. Looked up from germline, CDR1 is MNHEY and CDR2 is SMNVEV (reference sequence). The ends lost 3 bases at V and 1 base at J; junction bases unmatched: 8. In DNA form, the CDR3 reads TGTGCCAGCAGTTTCCAGGGACTAGCGGGTTCGGGCACAGATACGCAGTATTTT. Translation: CASSFQGLAGSGTDTQYF.

The chain combines TRBV10-3 with TRBJ2-5; 8 nucleotides match TRBD2. Germline V lookup: CDR1 ENHRY, CDR2 SYGVKD. V shed 7 bases and J 2 bases; nucleotides not matched to a gene: 12. The CDR3 loop spans 16 amino acids. CDR3 sequence (DNA): TGTGCCATCAAAGCCCGATTAGCGGGGAGTCAAGAGACCCAGTACTTC. Protein sequence: CAIKARLAGSQETQYF.

This chain connects TRBV30 to TRBJ1-1; a possible D gene is TRBD1 (5 bases). This CDR3 is 14 amino acids long. Per the germline V gene, CDR1 is GTSNPN and CDR2 is SVGIG (reference sequence). V dropped 3 bases and J dropped 0 bases, with 11 bases sitting between them. The CDR3 region is CAWRGQLMNTEAFF. The CDR3, as DNA: TGTGCCTGGAGGGGGCAGCTGATGAACACTGAAGCTTTCTTT.

This chain's CDR3 is CASSHGTSFQFF. Written as DNA, the CDR3 is TGTGCCAGCAGCCACGGGACTTCTTTTCAGTTCTTC. V and J are TRBV12-3 or TRBV12-4 and TRBJ2-1, with D possibly being TRBD2 (6 bases). The CDR3 length is 12 residues. Deletions cut 6 bases from V and 13 bases from J, with 16 bases between.

V usage is TRBV7-2 and J usage is TRBJ1-2, with no clear D. Between the trimmed V and J ends, which lost 1 base and 2 bases, there was a span of 17 bases. CDR1 is SGHTA, CDR2 FQGNSA, per germline. The CDR3 has 17 amino acids. The CDR3 nucleotides read TGTGCCAGCAGCTTAGGTAGTCCGATATCTTGGAACTATGGCTACACCTTC. Translating gives CASSLGSPISWNYGYTF.